The sequence of this TCR beta chain was determined in a study of CD8+CD57+ T cells in acquired aplastic anemia. The table lists this clonotype with a count of one. The junction differs from germline at one of its ends, possibly a read error. Germline V gene data show CDR1 as SGHTA and CDR2 as FQGTGA. The CDR3 loop spans 12 amino acids. TCR beta VDJ and CDR3 were profiled, and genomic DNA was the template. TCRdb reprocessed the reads via MiXCR and lists one record per CDR3 protein. The sample comprises roughly 420,000 distinct CDR3 sequences, about 70% of which are singletons, and 4% rests with the top ten.

V usage is TRBV7-3 and J usage is TRBJ1-2; D unresolved. The source is a human donor in good health, serving as a control. Source material: sorted CD4+, CD8+, or CD8+CD57+ T cells (not recorded which) from PBMCs. CDR3 residues: CATSVRPGGYTF. The CDR3 DNA sequence: TGTGCCACCAGCGTCAGGCCCGGTGGCTACACGTTC. The full variable domain, completed using reference TRBV7-3 and TRBJ1-2, is GAGVSQTPSNKVTEKGKYVELRCDPISGHTALYWYRQSLGQGPEFLIYFQGTGAADDSGLPNDRFFAVRPEGSVSTLKIQRTERGDSAVYLCATSVRPGGYTFGSGTRLTVV.